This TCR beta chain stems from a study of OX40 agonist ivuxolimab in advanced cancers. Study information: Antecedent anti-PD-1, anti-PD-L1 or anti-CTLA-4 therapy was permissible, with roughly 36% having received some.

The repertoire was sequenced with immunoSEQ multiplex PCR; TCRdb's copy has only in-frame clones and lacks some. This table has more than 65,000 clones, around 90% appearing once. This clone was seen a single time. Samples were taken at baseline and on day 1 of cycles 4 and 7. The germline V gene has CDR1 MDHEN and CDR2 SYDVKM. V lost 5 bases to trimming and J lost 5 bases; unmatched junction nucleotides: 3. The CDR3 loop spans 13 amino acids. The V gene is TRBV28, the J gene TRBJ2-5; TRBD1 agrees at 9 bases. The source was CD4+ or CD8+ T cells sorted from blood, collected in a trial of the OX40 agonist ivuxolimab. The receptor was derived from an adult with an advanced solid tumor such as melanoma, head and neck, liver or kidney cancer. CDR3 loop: CASSGTGRETQYF. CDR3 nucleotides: TGTGCCAGCAGTGGGACAGGGCGGGAGACCCAGTACTTC. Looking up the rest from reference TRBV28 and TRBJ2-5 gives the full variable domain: DVKVTQSSRYLVKRTGEKVFLECVQDMDHENMFWYRQDPGLGLRLIYFSYDVKMKEKGDIPEGYSVSREKKERFSLILESASTNQTSMYLCASSGTGRETQYFGPGTRLLVL.